These 2 T cell receptor beta chains originate from one sample sequenced in a study of human T cells and chemical hapten exposure. The time point denotes: healthy volunteer bleed at 6 weeks. The total RNA was obtained from whole blood that was not fractionated. TCRdb ran MiXCR on the RACE reads and lists one entry per CDR3 protein. The sample shows fewer than 85,000 distinct CDR3 sequences, roughly 8.6% of them seen only once. Sequencing was carried out using whole blood. The receptors come from a male donor in good health. Some clones in this sample may be carry-over from other donors' samples.

The chain combines TRBV9 with TRBJ1-6, with D perhaps matching TRBD1 (5 bases). This CDR3 spans 15 amino acids. The germline CDR1 and CDR2 sequences are SGDLS and YYNGEE. V lost 1 base, J lost 7 bases, and 12 bases lay in between. The CDR3 DNA reads as TGTGCCAGCAGCGTATCCGGGGCAATCAATTCACCCCTCCACTTT. The encoded protein is CASSVSGAINSPLHF. Variable domain in full (rest from reference TRBV9 and TRBJ1-6): DSGVTQTPKHLITATGQRVTLRCSPRSGDLSVYWYQQSLDQGLQFLIQYYNGEERAKGNILERFSAQQFPDLHSELNLSSLELGDSALYFCASSVSGAINSPLHFGNGTRLTVT.

Only a few counts were recorded for this clonotype. The chain has TRBV12-3 or TRBV12-4 and TRBJ2-7; 12 nucleotides match TRBD1. The J segment lost 3 bases and the V segment lost 5 bases, leaving 5 bases of the junction unmatched. The CDR3 totals 15 residues. The CDR3 DNA reads TGTGCCAGCAGTCCGGGGACAGGGGGCCTCTACGAGCAGTACTTC. Translation: CASSPGTGGLYEQYF.